The rows below give T cell receptor beta chains drawn from one sample of a study of shared clonotypes between healthy human individuals. The repertoire was sequenced with immunoSEQ multiplex PCR; TCRdb's copy has only in-frame clones and lacks some. The sample has around 700,000 clones; about 78% are singletons. The sequenced material came from memory CD4+ T cells sorted from blood. These receptor sequences come from a woman aged 25-40 years in good health. The CDR3 runs from the conserved cysteine through the conserved F or W. The D gene is left open where the match is weak. The size entry is marked missing in some rows and otherwise reads once, few, many or a size class.

V gene: TRBV7-9; J gene: TRBJ2-7; clone size: NA; D gene: NA; CDR3 protein: CAGDWGNEQYF; CDR3 DNA: TGTGCCGGGGACTGGGGGAACGAGCAGTACTTC
V gene: TRBV28; J gene: TRBJ2-7; clone size: once; D gene: NA; CDR3 protein: CASSKLPSYEQYF; CDR3 DNA: TGTGCCAGCAGCAAATTACCTTCCTACGAGCAGTACTTC
V gene: TRBV7-3; J gene: TRBJ2-7; clone size: NA; D gene: NA; CDR3 protein: CASSFTGMDEQYF; CDR3 DNA: TGTGCCAGCAGCTTCACAGGGATGGACGAGCAGTACTTC
V gene: TRBV7-9; J gene: TRBJ2-7; clone size: few; D gene: NA; CDR3 protein: CASSPDSYYSYEQYF; CDR3 DNA: TGTGCCAGCAGCCCGGACAGCTACTACTCCTACGAGCAGTACTTC
V gene: TRBV29-1; J gene: TRBJ1-3; clone size: many; D gene: NA; CDR3 protein: CSVDTPGNTIYF; CDR3 DNA: TGCAGCGTTGACACTCCCGGAAACACCATATATTTT
V gene: TRBV27; J gene: TRBJ2-7; clone size: NA; D gene: NA; CDR3 protein: CASSFLQGKTYEQYF; CDR3 DNA: TGTGCCAGCAGTTTCCTGCAGGGGAAGACCTACGAGCAGTACTTC
V gene: TRBV5-1; J gene: TRBJ1-4; clone size: once; D gene: NA; CDR3 protein: CASKQGRGNEKLFF; CDR3 DNA: TGCGCCAGCAAACAGGGCCGGGGTAATGAAAAACTGTTTTTT
V gene: TRBV15; J gene: TRBJ1-5; clone size: NA; D gene: NA; CDR3 protein: CATSRGQDNQPQHF; CDR3 DNA: TGTGCCACCAGCAGAGGACAGGACAATCAGCCCCAGCATTTT
V gene: TRBV5-4; J gene: TRBJ2-3; clone size: few; D gene: NA; CDR3 protein: CASSPPGTDTQYF; CDR3 DNA: TGTGCCAGCAGCCCCCCCGGCACAGATACGCAGTATTTT
V gene: TRBV11-2; J gene: TRBJ1-1; clone size: once; D gene: NA; CDR3 protein: CASSQYTEAFF; CDR3 DNA: TGTGCCAGCAGCCAGTACACTGAAGCTTTCTTT
V gene: TRBV5-4; J gene: TRBJ2-1; clone size: NA; D gene: NA; CDR3 protein: CASSRDNEQFF; CDR3 DNA: TGTGCCAGCAGCCGAGACAATGAGCAGTTCTTC
V gene: TRBV5-1; J gene: TRBJ1-4; clone size: NA; D gene: NA; CDR3 protein: CASSLGHLNEKLFF; CDR3 DNA: TGCGCCAGCAGCTTGGGACATTTGAATGAAAAACTGTTTTTT
V gene: TRBV19; J gene: TRBJ2-5; clone size: NA; D gene: TRBD2; CDR3 protein: CASSSQAGGWGETQYF; CDR3 DNA: TGTGCCAGTAGCTCTCAAGCGGGAGGTTGGGGAGAGACCCAGTACTTC
V gene: TRBV2; J gene: TRBJ2-5; clone size: NA; D gene: TRBD1; CDR3 protein: CASMTGGGETQYF; CDR3 DNA: TGTGCCAGCATGACAGGGGGCGGAGAGACCCAGTACTTC
V gene: TRBV7-9; J gene: TRBJ2-7; clone size: NA; D gene: TRBD2; CDR3 protein: CASKIAGGLEQYF; CDR3 DNA: TGTGCCAGCAAAATAGCGGGAGGGCTTGAGCAGTACTTC
V gene: TRBV7-3; J gene: TRBJ1-1; clone size: few; D gene: NA; CDR3 protein: CASSATNEATEAFF; CDR3 DNA: TGTGCCAGCAGCGCTACGAATGAGGCCACTGAAGCTTTCTTT
V gene: TRBV4-2; J gene: TRBJ2-1; clone size: NA; D gene: TRBD2; CDR3 protein: CASSQSPTSGIYEQFF; CDR3 DNA: TGTGCCAGCAGCCAATCCCCGACTAGCGGGATATATGAGCAGTTCTTC
V gene: TRBV4-1; J gene: TRBJ2-7; clone size: few; D gene: TRBD2; CDR3 protein: CASSLGTSGVSYEQYF; CDR3 DNA: TGCGCCAGCAGCCTCGGGACTAGCGGGGTCTCCTACGAGCAGTACTTC
V gene: TRBV19; J gene: TRBJ1-1; clone size: NA; D gene: NA; CDR3 protein: CASSTLTENTEAFF; CDR3 DNA: TGTGCCAGTAGTACCTTGACAGAGAACACTGAAGCTTTCTTT
V gene: TRBV29-1; J gene: TRBJ1-1; clone size: NA; D gene: NA; CDR3 protein: CSAGLGLNTEAFF; CDR3 DNA: TGCAGCGCTGGATTGGGGTTGAACACTGAAGCTTTCTTT
V gene: TRBV7-2; J gene: TRBJ2-7; clone size: NA; D gene: TRBD1; CDR3 protein: CASSGQTGLPYEQYF; CDR3 DNA: TGTGCCAGCAGCGGGCAGACAGGGCTCCCCTACGAGCAGTACTTC
V gene: TRBV11-2; J gene: TRBJ1-1; clone size: NA; D gene: NA; CDR3 protein: CASNHKRGVSTEAFF; CDR3 DNA: TGTGCCAGCAACCACAAACGGGGGGTAAGCACTGAAGCTTTCTTT
V gene: TRBV5-4; J gene: TRBJ2-3; clone size: NA; D gene: TRBD2; CDR3 protein: CASSTGGSGTDTQYF; CDR3 DNA: TGTGCCAGCAGCACCGGCGGTAGCGGGACAGATACGCAGTATTTT
V gene: TRBV14; J gene: TRBJ2-1; clone size: NA; D gene: NA; CDR3 protein: CASSQDRRVRPFRSYNEQFF; CDR3 DNA: TGTGCCAGCAGCCAAGATCGCCGGGTCCGCCCCTTCCGGTCATACAATGAGCAGTTCTTC
V gene: TRBV10-1; J gene: TRBJ2-7; clone size: NA; D gene: TRBD1; CDR3 protein: CASSELQGASYEQYF; CDR3 DNA: TGCGCCAGCAGTGAGCTACAGGGGGCCTCCTACGAGCAGTACTTC
V gene: TRBV5-1; J gene: TRBJ2-1; clone size: NA; D gene: NA; CDR3 protein: CASSLDYANYNEQFF; CDR3 DNA: TGCGCCAGCAGCTTGGACTATGCGAACTACAATGAGCAGTTCTTC
V gene: TRBV9; J gene: TRBJ2-1; clone size: NA; D gene: TRBD2; CDR3 protein: CASSGLAGVVYNEQFF; CDR3 DNA: TGTGCCAGCAGCGGACTAGCGGGAGTGGTTTACAATGAGCAGTTCTTC
V gene: TRBV4-1; J gene: TRBJ1-1; clone size: few; D gene: NA; CDR3 protein: CASSQDPKVRVNTEAFF; CDR3 DNA: TGCGCCAGCAGCCAAGATCCCAAGGTTCGGGTGAACACTGAAGCTTTCTTT
V gene: TRBV5-1; J gene: TRBJ2-1; clone size: few; D gene: TRBD2; CDR3 protein: CASSEASGSYNEQFF; CDR3 DNA: TGCGCCAGCAGCGAAGCTAGCGGATCCTACAATGAGCAGTTCTTC
V gene: TRBV23-1; J gene: TRBJ1-3; clone size: NA; D gene: TRBD1; CDR3 protein: CASPPGTGTSSGNTIYF; CDR3 DNA: TGCGCCAGTCCGCCCGGGACAGGGACCTCCTCTGGAAACACCATATATTTT
V gene: TRBV28; J gene: TRBJ2-7; clone size: NA; D gene: NA; CDR3 protein: CASSLPFYEQYF; CDR3 DNA: TGTGCCAGCAGTTTGCCCTTCTACGAGCAGTACTTC
V gene: TRBV4-1; J gene: TRBJ2-1; clone size: once; D gene: TRBD1; CDR3 protein: CASSQYVTGANEQFF; CDR3 DNA: TGCGCCAGCAGCCAATACGTGACAGGGGCCAATGAGCAGTTCTTC
V gene: TRBV5-5; J gene: TRBJ2-1; clone size: once; D gene: TRBD2; CDR3 protein: CASSPGLVSYNEQFF; CDR3 DNA: TGTGCCAGCAGTCCTGGACTAGTATCCTACAATGAGCAGTTCTTC
V gene: TRBV30; J gene: TRBJ2-7; clone size: NA; D gene: TRBD1; CDR3 protein: CAWNLGTGQYF; CDR3 DNA: TGTGCCTGGAACCTCGGGACAGGGCAGTACTTC
V gene: TRBV30; J gene: TRBJ1-5; clone size: NA; D gene: NA; CDR3 protein: CAWSDGGNQPQHF; CDR3 DNA: TGTGCCTGGAGTGACGGGGGGAATCAGCCCCAGCATTTT
V gene: TRBV5-1; J gene: TRBJ1-1; clone size: NA; D gene: NA; CDR3 protein: CASSSTRENTEAFF; CDR3 DNA: TGCGCCAGCAGCTCTACCAGGGAGAACACTGAAGCTTTCTTT
V gene: TRBV2; J gene: TRBJ2-1; clone size: NA; D gene: TRBD2; CDR3 protein: CASSGLASYNEQFF; CDR3 DNA: TGTGCCAGCAGTGGACTAGCTTCCTACAATGAGCAGTTCTTC
V gene: TRBV4-2; J gene: TRBJ2-6; clone size: NA; D gene: TRBD1; CDR3 protein: CASTGGSGANVLTF; CDR3 DNA: TGTGCCAGTACAGGGGGCTCTGGGGCCAACGTCCTGACTTTC
V gene: TRBV14; J gene: TRBJ1-2; clone size: few; D gene: NA; CDR3 protein: CASSQGIHANYGYTF; CDR3 DNA: TGTGCCAGCAGCCAAGGTATCCATGCTAACTATGGCTACACCTTC
V gene: TRBV5-8; J gene: TRBJ1-5; clone size: NA; D gene: NA; CDR3 protein: CASSFFKGPSNQPQHF; CDR3 DNA: TGTGCCAGCAGCTTTTTTAAGGGCCCCTCCAATCAGCCCCAGCATTTT
V gene: TRBV28; J gene: TRBJ2-7; clone size: few; D gene: NA; CDR3 protein: CASSELGGGYEQYF; CDR3 DNA: TGTGCCAGCAGTGAGTTAGGTGGCGGGTACGAGCAGTACTTC
V gene: TRBV11-1; J gene: TRBJ1-1; clone size: NA; D gene: NA; CDR3 protein: CASSLRLNTEAFF; CDR3 DNA: TGTGCCAGCAGCTTACGGTTGAACACTGAAGCTTTCTTT
V gene: TRBV19; J gene: TRBJ1-3; clone size: NA; D gene: NA; CDR3 protein: CASSPQDSGNTIYF; CDR3 DNA: TGTGCCAGTAGCCCACAGGACTCTGGAAACACCATATATTTT